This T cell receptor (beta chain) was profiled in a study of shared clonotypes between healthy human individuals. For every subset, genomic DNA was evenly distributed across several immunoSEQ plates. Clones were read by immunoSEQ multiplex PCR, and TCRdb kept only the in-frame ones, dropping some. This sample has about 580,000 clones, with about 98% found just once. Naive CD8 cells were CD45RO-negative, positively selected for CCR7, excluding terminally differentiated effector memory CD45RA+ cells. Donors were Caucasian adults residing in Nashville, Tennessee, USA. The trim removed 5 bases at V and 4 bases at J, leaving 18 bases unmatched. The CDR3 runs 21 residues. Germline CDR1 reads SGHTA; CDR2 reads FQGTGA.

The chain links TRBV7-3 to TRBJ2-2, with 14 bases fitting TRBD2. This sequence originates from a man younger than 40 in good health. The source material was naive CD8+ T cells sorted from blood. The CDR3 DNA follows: TGTGCCAGCAGCACGTCGTACTTGACTAGCGGGAGGGCCAGAGGCACCGGGGAGCTGTTTTTT. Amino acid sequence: CASSTSYLTSGRARGTGELFF.